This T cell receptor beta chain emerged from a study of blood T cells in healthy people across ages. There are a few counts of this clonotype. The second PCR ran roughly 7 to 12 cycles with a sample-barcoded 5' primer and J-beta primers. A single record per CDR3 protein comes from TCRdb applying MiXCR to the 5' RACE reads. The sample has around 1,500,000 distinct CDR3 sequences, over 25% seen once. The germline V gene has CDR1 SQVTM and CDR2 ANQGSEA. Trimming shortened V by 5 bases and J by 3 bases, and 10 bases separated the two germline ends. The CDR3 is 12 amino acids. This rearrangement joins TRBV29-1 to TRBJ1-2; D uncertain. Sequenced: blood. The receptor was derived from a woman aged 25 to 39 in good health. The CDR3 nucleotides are TGCAGCGTTATCGACAAGCACTATGGCTACACCTTC. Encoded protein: CSVIDKHYGYTF.